This T cell receptor beta chain was documented in a study of T cells in Graves' hyperthyroidism and ophthalmopathy. This clonotype has ten or more counts. Template material for amplifying TCR beta CDR3 regions consisted of RNA transcripts. During a first-round RT-PCR of the TCR CDR3, the HTBI primer set was used. TCRdb re-called the multiplex PCR reads with MiXCR, one entry per CDR3 protein. Of hundreds of thousands of distinct CDR3 sequences listed, approximately 15% are singletons. The V and J ends lost 2 bases and 4 bases, in that order; junction bases with no gene match: 13. Germline assignment: CDR1 SNHLY and CDR2 FYNNEI. The CDR3 totals 17 residues.

The source material was blood. The chain is built from TRBV2 and TRBJ1-1; 7 bases align to TRBD1. The clonotype comes from a woman in her 40s with Graves' ophthalmopathy. In nucleotides, the CDR3 is TGTGCCAGCAGTGAACCTTCCCACAGGGGTGGGGTCACTGAAGCTTTCTTT. Amino acids: CASSEPSHRGGVTEAFF. The full variable domain, completed using reference TRBV2 and TRBJ1-1, is EPEVTQTPSHQVTQMGQEVILRCVPISNHLYFYWYRQILGQKVEFLVSFYNNEISEKSEIFDDQFSVERPDGSNFTLKIRSTKLEDSAMYFCASSEPSHRGGVTEAFFGQGTRLTVV.